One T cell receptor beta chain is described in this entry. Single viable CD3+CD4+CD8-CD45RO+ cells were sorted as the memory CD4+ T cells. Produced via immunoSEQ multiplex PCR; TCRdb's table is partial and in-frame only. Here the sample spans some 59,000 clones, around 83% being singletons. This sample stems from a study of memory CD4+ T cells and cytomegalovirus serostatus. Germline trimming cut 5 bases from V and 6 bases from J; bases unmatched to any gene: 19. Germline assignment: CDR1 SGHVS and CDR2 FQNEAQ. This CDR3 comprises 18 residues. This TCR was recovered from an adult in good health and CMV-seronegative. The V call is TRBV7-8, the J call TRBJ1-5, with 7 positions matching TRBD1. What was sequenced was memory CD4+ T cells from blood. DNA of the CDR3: TGTGCCAGCAGCCGATTGGGACAGCGAGGCGGCTTCATTCAGCCCCAGCATTTT. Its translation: CASSRLGQRGGFIQPQHF. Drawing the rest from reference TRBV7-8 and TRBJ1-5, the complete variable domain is GAGVSQSPRYKVAKRGQDVALRCDPISGHVSLFWYQQALGQGPEFLTYFQNEAQLDKSGLPSDRFFAERPEGSVSTLKIQRTQQEDSAVYLCASSRLGQRGGFIQPQHFGDGTRLSIL.